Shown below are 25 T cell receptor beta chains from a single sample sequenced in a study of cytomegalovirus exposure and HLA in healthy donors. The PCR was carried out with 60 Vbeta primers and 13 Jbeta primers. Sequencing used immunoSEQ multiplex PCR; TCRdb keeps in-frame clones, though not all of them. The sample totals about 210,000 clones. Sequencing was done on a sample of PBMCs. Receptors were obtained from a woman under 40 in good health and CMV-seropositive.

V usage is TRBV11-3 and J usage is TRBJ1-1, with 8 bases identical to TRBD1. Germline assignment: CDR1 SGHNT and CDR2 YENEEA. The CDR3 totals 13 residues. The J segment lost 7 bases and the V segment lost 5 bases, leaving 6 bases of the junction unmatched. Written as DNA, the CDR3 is TGTGCCAGCAGCAGGACAGGGCGTAGTGAAGCTTTCTTT. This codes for CASSRTGRSEAFF.

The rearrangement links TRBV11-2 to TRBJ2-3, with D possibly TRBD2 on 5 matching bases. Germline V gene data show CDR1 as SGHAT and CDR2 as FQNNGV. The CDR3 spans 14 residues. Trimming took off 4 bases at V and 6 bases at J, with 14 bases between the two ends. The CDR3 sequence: CASSSLTSGDTQYF. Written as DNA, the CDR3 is TGTGCCAGCAGCTCCCTCACCTCGGGGGATACGCAGTATTTT.

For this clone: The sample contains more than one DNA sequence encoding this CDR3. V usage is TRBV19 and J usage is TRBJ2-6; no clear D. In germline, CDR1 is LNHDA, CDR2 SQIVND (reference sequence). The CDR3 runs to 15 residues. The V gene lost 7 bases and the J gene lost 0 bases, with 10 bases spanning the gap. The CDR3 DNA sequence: TGTGCCAGTACGACATTCGTCTCTGGGGCCAACGTCCTGACTTTC. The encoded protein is CASTTFVSGANVLTF.

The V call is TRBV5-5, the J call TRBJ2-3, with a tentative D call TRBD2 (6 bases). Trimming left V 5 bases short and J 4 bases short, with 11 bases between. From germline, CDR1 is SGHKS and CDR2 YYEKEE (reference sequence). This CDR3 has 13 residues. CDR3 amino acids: CASRPGSPDTQYF. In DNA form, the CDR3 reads TGTGCCAGCAGACCCGGGAGTCCAGATACGCAGTATTTT.

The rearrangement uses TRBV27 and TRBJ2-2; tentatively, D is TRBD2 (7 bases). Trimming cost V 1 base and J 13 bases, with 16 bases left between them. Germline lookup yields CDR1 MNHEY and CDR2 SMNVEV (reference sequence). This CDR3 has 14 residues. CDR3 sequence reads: CASSLFRGGAGLFF. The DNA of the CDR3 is TGTGCCAGCAGTTTATTCAGGGGAGGGGCGGGGCTGTTTTTT.

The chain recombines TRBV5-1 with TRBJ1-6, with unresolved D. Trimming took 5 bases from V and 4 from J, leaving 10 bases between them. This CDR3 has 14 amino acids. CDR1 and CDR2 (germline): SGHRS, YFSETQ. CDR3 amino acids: CASRTQSYNSPLHF. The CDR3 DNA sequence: TGCGCCAGCAGGACACAGAGTTATAATTCACCCCTCCACTTT.

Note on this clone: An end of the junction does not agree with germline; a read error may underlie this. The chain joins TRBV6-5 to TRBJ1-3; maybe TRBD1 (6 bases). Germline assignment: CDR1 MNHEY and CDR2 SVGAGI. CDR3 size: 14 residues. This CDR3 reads CASSPAGQRYGISF. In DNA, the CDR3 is TGTGCCAGCAGTCCCGCCGGACAGCGATATGGGATTAGTTTT.

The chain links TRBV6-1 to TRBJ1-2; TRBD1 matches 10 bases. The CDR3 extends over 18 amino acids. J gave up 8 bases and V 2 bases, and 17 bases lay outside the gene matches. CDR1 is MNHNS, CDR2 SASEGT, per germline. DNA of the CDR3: TGTGCCAGCAGTGAACCCCTCCAAACCGGGACAGGGGTTCGAGGCTACACCTTC. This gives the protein CASSEPLQTGTGVRGYTF.

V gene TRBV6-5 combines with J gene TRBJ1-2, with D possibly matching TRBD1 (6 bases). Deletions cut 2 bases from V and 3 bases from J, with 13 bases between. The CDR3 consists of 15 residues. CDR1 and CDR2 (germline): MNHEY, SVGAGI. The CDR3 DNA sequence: TGTGCCAGCAGTTACCGAACCACAGGGTACTATGGCTACACCTTC. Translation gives CASSYRTTGYYGYTF.

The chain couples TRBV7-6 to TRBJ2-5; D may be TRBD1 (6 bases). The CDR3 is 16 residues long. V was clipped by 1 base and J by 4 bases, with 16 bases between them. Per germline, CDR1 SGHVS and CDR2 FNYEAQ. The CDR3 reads CASSLESRGRRETQYF. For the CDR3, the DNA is TGTGCCAGCAGCTTAGAATCCAGGGGTAGGCGAGAGACCCAGTACTTC.

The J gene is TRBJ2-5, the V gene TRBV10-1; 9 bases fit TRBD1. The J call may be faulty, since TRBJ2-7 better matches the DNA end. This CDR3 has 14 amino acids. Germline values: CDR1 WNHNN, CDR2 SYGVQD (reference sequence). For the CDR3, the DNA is TGCGCCAGCAGACCCGGGACAGGGAGTCACGAGCAGTACTTC. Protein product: CASRPGTGSHEQYF.

Here the CDR3 DNA reads TGCGCCAGCAGTGAGAGACAGGGTAACAATGAGCAGTTCTTC. Its translation is CASSERQGNNEQFF. The rearrangement joins TRBV10-2 to TRBJ2-1; 7 nucleotides match TRBD1. The CDR3 extends over 14 amino acids. Looked up from germline, CDR1 is WSHSY and CDR2 is SAAADI. V shed 2 bases and J 5 bases; nucleotides not matched to a gene: 3.

The CDR3 DNA follows: TGTGCCAGCAGCGCGGGACAGGACTACTTC. Encoded protein: CASSAGQDYF. J is TRBJ2-7 and V is TRBV2; TRBD1 agrees at 8 bases. The CDR3 loop spans 10 amino acids. CDR1 SNHLY and CDR2 FYNNEI come from the germline V gene. With V trimmed by 6 bases and J by 13 bases, 5 bases remained unmatched.

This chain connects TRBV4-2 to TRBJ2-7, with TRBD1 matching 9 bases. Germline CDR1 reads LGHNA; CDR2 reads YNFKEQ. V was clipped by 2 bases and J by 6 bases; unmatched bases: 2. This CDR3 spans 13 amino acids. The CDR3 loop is CASSQLDRGEQYF. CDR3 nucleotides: TGTGCCAGCAGCCAACTGGACAGGGGCGAGCAGTACTTC.

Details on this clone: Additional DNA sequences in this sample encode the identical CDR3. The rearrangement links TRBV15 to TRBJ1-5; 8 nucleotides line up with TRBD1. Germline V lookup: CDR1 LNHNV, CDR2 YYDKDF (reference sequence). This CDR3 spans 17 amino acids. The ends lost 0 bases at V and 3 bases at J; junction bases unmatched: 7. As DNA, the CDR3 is TGTGCCACCAGCAGAGACTTACAGGGGGTGAACAATCAGCCCCAGCATTTT. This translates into CATSRDLQGVNNQPQHF.

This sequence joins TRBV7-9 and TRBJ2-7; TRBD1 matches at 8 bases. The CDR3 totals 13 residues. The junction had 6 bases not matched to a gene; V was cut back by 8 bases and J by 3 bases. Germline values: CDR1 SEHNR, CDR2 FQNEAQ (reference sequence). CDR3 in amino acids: CASPGTGYYEQYF. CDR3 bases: TGTGCCAGCCCCGGGACAGGCTACTACGAGCAGTACTTC.

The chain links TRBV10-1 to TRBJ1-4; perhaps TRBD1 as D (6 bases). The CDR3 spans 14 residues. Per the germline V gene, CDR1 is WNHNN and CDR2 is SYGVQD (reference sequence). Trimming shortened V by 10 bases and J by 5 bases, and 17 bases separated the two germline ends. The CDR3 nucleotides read TGCGCCACTTCACCGGGACAAGGAAATGAAAAACTGTTTTTT. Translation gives CATSPGQGNEKLFF.

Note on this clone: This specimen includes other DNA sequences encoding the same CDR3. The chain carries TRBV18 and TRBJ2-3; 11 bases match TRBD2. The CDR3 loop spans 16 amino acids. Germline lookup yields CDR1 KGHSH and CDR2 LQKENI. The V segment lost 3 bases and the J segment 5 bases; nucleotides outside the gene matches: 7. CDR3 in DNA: TGTGCCAGCTCACCCCCGGGGCTAGCGGGAGGAGATACGCAGTATTTT. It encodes CASSPPGLAGGDTQYF.

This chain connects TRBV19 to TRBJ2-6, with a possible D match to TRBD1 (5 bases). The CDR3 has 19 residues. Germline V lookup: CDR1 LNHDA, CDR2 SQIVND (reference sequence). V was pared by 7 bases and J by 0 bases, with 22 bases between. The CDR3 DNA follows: TGTGCCAGTACCCCCGGGCGTTGGCAGGGCGTCTCTGGGGCCAACGTCCTGACTTTC. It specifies CASTPGRWQGVSGANVLTF. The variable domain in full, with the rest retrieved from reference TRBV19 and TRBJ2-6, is DGGITQSPKYLFRKEGQNVTLSCEQNLNHDAMYWYRQDPGQGLRLIYYSQIVNDFQKGDIAEGYSVSREKKESFPLTVTSAQKNPTAFYLCASTPGRWQGVSGANVLTFGAGSRLTVL.

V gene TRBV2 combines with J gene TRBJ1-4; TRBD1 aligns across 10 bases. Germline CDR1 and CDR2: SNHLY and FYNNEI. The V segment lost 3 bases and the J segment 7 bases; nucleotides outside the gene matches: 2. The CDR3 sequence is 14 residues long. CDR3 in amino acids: CASSEGQGSEKLFF. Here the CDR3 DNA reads TGTGCCAGCAGTGAGGGACAGGGGTCTGAAAAACTGTTTTTT.

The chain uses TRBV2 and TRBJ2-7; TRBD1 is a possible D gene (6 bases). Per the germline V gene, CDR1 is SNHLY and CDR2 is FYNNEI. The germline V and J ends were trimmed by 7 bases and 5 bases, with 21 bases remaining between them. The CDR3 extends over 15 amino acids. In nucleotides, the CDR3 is TGTGCCAGCAAAACAACAGGGATGGCCCTGGACGAGCAGTACTTC. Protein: CASKTTGMALDEQYF. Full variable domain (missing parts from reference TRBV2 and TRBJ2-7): EPEVTQTPSHQVTQMGQEVILRCVPISNHLYFYWYRQILGQKVEFLVSFYNNEISEKSEIFDDQFSVERPDGSNFTLKIRSTKLEDSAMYFCASKTTGMALDEQYFGPGTRLTVT.

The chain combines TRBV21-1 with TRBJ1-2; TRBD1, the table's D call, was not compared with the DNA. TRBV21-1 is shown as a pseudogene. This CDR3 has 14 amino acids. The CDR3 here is CASILDRGLLGYTF. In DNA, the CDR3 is TGTGCCAGCATCCTGGACAGGGGGCTTTTGGGCTACACCTTC.

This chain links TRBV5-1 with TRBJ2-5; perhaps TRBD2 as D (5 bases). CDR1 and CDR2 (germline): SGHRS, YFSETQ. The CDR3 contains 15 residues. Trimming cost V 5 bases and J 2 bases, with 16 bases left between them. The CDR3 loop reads CASRYTGIIQETQYF. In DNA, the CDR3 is TGCGCCAGCAGATACACCGGGATCATACAAGAGACCCAGTACTTC.

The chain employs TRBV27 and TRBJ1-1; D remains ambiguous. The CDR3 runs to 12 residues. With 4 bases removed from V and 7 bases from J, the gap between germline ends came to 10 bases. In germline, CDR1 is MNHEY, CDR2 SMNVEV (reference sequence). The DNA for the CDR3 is TGTGCCAGCAGTTCGTCCCCAGGTGAAGCTTTCTTT. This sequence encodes CASSSSPGEAFF.

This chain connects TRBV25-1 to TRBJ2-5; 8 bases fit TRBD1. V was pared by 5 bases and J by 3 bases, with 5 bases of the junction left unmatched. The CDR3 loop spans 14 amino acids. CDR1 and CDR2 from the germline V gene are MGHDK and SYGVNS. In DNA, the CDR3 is TGTGCCAGCAGTCTTGGACAGGGTAAAGAGACCCAGTACTTC. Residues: CASSLGQGKETQYF.